The entry that follows covers one T cell receptor beta chain sequence. Its target is not known. The data were obtained in a study of a mutant IDH1 vaccine in newly diagnosed glioma. Study summary: Eight vaccinations went to patients in weeks 1, 3, 5, 7, 11, 15, 19, 23. Vaccine dosing followed radiotherapy by 4-6 weeks, or accompanied temozolomide cycles. Among treated patients, 62.5% were male and about 40% female, and mean age was approximately 43 years. Study-wide results and limits: Immune responses induced by vaccination arose in just under 95% of the patients.

Time point specified: week 5, during vaccination. The vaccine gave 300 ug of a 20-mer mutant IDH1 peptide subcutaneously per dose. Assay: immunoSEQ multiplex PCR; the TCRdb copy retains only in-frame clones and omits some. In the table there are 30,000 to 40,000 clones, just under 85% of which are singletons. The sample was PBMCs, taken from a glioma patient whose treatment included an IDH1 peptide vaccine. This clonotype was obtained from a man aged 30 to 45 with glioma.

The DNA for the CDR3 is TGTGCCAGCAGCGCAGCAAAGGGACAGCTGGGGACTGAAGCTTTCTTT. Protein: CASSAAKGQLGTEAFF. The chain has TRBV9 and TRBJ1-1; TRBD1 agrees at 7 bases. Trimming removed 3 bases from V and 5 bases from J; junction bases left unmatched: 13. This CDR3 comprises 16 residues. Per the germline V gene, CDR1 is SGDLS and CDR2 is YYNGEE.